This record covers a single T cell receptor beta chain. What it binds is not known. Germline trimming cut 5 bases from V and 3 bases from J; bases unmatched to any gene: 7. CDR1 SGHTA and CDR2 FQGNSA come from the germline V gene. This CDR3 spans 16 amino acids. Some clones are missing from TCRdb's copy, which holds only in-frame ones; the method was immunoSEQ multiplex PCR. The sample records 200,000 to 250,000 clones, 70% being singletons. The data derive from a study of cytotoxic CD8 clonotypes in ibrutinib-treated CLL. Notes on the study in general: Clonality showed a rise at ibrutinib response that reversed toward baseline at progression.

PBMCs were cryopreserved, and roughly 2 micrograms of genomic DNA from them went into TCR beta libraries. The receptor was isolated from a human donor with chronic lymphocytic leukemia. This chain uses TRBV7-2 with TRBJ2-7; the match to TRBD2 covers 13 bases. The starting material was PBMCs, obtained after 24 months of ibrutinib treatment. The CDR3 spells CASSEVTSGRNYEQYF. The CDR3 DNA reads TGTGCCAGCAGCGAAGTGACTAGCGGGAGGAACTACGAGCAGTACTTC.